This entry describes one T cell receptor (beta chain). The source of the sample is a study of blood T cell repertoires in COVID-19. Study in general: PBMCs, B-cell-depleted T cells, or T cells were the source of the cDNA or gDNA that made up the material.

V shed 3 bases, J shed 12 bases, and the junction held 13 bases outside the gene matches. Germline assignment: CDR1 KGHSH and CDR2 LQKENI. This CDR3 comprises 14 residues. In the original analysis: Amplification from reference gene primers served as the basis for estimated nucleated cell counts. The repertoire was sequenced with immunoSEQ multiplex PCR; TCRdb's copy has only in-frame clones and lacks some. Clone size and V and J calls were adopted from that table, with D and trimming inferred from the DNA. The sample holds around 140,000 clones, 75% to 90% seen once. This chain connects TRBV18 to TRBJ2-7; TRBD1 matches at 8 bases. The source is a man in his forties or fifties with active COVID-19. Sequencing used peripheral blood. The CDR3 spells CASSPGQGAGYWYF. In DNA, the CDR3 is TGTGCCAGCTCACCCGGACAGGGAGCTGGGTATTGGTACTTC.